This T cell receptor beta chain was captured in a study of T cell responses to AZD1222 COVID-19 vaccine. CDR1 and CDR2 (germline): MNHNS, SASEGT. CDR3 size: 16 residues. Trimming pared 4 bases from V and 4 bases from J, leaving 17 bases between. The repertoire was sequenced with immunoSEQ multiplex PCR; TCRdb's copy has only in-frame clones and lacks some. The sample has some 140,000 clones; around nine tenths are singletons. Study-wide findings and caveats: Females outnumbered males among donors, who were mostly white British; clonal diversity was possibly underestimated.

A word on this clone: Its antigen is unknown.

Sequencing used peripheral blood, obtained on day 0 of AZD1222 vaccination. This chain connects TRBV6-1 to TRBJ1-3; tentatively, D is TRBD1 (5 bases). This clonotype was sampled from an adult in good health. The CDR3 here is CASSASGAAEGNTIYF. In nucleotides, the CDR3 is TGTGCCAGCAGTGCTTCCGGGGCCGCCGAAGGAAACACCATATATTTT.